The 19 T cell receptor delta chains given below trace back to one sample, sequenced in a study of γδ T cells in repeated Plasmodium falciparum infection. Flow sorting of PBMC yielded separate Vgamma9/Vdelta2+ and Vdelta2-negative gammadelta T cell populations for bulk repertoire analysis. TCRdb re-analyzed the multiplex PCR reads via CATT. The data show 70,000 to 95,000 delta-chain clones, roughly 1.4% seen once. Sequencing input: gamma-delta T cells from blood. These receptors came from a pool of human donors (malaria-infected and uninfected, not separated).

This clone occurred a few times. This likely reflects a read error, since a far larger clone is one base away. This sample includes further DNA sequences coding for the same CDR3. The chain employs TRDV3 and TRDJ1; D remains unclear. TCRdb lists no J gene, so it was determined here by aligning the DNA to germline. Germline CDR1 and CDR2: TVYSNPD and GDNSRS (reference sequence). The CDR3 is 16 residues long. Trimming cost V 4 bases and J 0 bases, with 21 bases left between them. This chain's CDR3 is CACRPLVTRYTDKLIF. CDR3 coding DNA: TGTGCCTGCCGTCCTCTTGTGACTAGGTACACCGATAAACTCATCTTT.

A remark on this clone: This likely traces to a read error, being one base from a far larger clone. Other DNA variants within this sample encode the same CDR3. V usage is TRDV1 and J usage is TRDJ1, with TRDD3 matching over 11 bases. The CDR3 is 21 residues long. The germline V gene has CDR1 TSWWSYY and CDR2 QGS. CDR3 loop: CALGIEIPLRRSGGYAPRLIF. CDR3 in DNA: TGTGCTCTTGGTATAGAAATCCCACTTCGGCGTAGTGGGGGATACGCACCAAGGCTCATCTTC.

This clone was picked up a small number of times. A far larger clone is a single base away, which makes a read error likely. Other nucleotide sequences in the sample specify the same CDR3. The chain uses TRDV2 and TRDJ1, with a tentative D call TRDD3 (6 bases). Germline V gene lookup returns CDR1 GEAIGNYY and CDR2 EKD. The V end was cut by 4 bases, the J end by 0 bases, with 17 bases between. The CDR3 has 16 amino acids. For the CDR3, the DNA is TGTGCCTGTGATCCCTTGCTGGGGACGTACACCGATAAACTCATCTTT. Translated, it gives CACDPLLGTYTDKLIF.

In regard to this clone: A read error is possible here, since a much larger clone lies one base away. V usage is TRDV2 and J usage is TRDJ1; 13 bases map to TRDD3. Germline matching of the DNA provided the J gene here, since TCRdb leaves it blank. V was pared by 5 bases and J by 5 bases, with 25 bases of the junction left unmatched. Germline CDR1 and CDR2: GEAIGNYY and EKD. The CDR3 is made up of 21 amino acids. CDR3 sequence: CACGPHVGLGDTAILTDKLIF. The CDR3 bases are TGTGCCTGTGGTCCGCATGTCGGACTGGGGGATACGGCGATCCTCACTGATAAACTCATCTTT.

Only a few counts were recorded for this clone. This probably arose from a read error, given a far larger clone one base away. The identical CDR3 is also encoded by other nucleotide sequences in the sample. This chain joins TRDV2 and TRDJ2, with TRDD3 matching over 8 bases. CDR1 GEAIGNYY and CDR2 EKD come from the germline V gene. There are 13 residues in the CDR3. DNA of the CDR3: TGTGCCTGTGACTGGGGGATGACGGCACAACTCTTCTTT. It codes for CACDWGMTAQLFF.

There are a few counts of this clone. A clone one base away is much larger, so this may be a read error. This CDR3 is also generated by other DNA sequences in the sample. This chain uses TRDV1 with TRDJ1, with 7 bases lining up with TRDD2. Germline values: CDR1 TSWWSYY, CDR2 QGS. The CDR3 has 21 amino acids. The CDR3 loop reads CALGVPPSFLSKPLGTDKLIF. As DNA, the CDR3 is TGTGCTCTGGGGGTCCCCCCAAGCTTCCTAAGCAAGCCACTCGGCACCGATAAACTCATCTTT.

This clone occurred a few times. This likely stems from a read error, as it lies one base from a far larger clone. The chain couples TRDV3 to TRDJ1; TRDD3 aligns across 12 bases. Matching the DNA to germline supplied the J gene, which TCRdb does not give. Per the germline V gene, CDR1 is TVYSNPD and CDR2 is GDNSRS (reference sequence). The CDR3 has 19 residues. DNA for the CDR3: TGCGCCTCCGGCCTTCCTTCCACTGGGGGATACTGGTACACCGATAAACTCATCTTT. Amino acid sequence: CASGLPSTGGYWYTDKLIF.

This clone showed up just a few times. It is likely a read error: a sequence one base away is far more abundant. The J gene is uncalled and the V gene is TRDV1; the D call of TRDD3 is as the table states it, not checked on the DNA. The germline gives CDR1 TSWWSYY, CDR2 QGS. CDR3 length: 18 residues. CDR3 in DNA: TGTGCTCTTGGGGAACCCTCCTACGGGGTTCTACTCACCGATAAGCTCATCTTT. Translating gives CALGEPSYGVLLTDKLIF.

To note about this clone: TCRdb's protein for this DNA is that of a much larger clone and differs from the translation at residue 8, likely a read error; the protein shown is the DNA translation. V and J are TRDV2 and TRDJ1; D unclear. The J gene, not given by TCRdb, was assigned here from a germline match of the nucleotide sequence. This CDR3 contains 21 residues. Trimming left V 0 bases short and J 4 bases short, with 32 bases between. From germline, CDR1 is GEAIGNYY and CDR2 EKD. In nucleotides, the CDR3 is TGTGCCTGTGACACCGTTCAAGAGGCTAAAAATTTCCAGGGCGAGGGCGATAAACTCATCTTT. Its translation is CACDTVQEAKNFQGEGDKLIF.

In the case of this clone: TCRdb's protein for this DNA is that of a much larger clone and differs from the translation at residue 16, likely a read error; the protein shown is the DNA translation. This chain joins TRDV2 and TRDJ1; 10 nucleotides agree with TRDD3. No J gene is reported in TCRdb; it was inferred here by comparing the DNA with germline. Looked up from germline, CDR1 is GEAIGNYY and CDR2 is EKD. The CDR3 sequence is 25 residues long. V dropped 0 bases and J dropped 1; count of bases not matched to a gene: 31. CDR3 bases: TGTGCCTGTGACACCGTCGGTCTGGGGGGATACGCGGCGAACCGCGAATCCGAGACCACCGATAAACTCATCTTT. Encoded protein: CACDTVGLGGYAANRESETTDKLIF.

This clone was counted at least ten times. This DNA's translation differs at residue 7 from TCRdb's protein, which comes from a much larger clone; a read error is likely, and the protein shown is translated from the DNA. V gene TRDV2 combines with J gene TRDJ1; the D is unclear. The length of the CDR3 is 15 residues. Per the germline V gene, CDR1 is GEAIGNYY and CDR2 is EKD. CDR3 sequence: CACVRTGSYGLKLIF. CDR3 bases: TGTGCTTGTGTTCGCACAGGGTCGTACGGGCTTAAACTCATCTTT.

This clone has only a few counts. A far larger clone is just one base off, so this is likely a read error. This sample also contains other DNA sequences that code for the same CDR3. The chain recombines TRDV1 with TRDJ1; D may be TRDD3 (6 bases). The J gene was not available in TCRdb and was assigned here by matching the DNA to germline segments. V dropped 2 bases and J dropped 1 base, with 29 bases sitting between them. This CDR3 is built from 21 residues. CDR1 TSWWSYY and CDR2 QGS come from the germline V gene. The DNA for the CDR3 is TGTGCTCTTGGGGAATTTAGCCCAGCGCACCGGGGATTCAGATTCACCGATAAACTCATCTTT. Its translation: CALGEFSPAHRGFRFTDKLIF.

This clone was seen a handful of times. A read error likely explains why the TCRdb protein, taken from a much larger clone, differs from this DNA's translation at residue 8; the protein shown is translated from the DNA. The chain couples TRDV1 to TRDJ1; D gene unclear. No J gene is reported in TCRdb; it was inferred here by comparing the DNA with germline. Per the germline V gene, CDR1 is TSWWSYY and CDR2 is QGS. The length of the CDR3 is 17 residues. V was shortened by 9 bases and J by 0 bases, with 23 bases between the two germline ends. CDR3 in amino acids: CALLGNARRCHTDKLIF. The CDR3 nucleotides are TGTGCTCTCCTAGGGAATGCCCGTAGGTGTCACACCGATAAACTCATCTTT.

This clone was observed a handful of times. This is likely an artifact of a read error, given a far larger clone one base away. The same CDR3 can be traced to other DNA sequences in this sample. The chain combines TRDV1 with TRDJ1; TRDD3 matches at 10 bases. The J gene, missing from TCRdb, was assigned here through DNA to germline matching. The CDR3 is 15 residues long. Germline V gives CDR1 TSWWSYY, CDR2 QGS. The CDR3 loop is CALGELPRHWGILIF. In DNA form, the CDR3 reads TGCGCTCTTGGGGAACTACCCCGTCACTGGGGGATACTCATCTTT.

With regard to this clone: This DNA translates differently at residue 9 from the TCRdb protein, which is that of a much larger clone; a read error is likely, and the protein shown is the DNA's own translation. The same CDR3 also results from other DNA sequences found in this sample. The DNA of the CDR3 is TGTGCCTGTGACCCTCTACTCCTAAAGGCCGATAAGCTCATCTTT. This sequence encodes CACDPLLLKADKLIF. The gene calls are TRDV2 and TRDJ1; D is perhaps TRDD2 (5 bases). Germline-derived CDR1 and CDR2 are GEAIGNYY and EKD. The CDR3 covers 15 residues.

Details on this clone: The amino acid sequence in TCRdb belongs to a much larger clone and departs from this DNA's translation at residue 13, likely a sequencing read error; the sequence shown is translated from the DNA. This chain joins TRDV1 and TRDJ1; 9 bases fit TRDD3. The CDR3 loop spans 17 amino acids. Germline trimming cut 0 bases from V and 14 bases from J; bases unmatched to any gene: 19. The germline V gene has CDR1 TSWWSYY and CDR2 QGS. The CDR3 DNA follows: TGTGCTCTTGGGGAACTCCCGTGGGGGATAGCAATCGACAAAATAATCTTT. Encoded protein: CALGELPWGIAIDKIIF.

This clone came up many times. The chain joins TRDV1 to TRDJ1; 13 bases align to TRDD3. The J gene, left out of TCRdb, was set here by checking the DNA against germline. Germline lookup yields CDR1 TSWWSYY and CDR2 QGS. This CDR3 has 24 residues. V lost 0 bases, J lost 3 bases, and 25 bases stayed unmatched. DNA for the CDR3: TGTGCTCTTGGGGAACTAGTAGGGCCTTCCTACGTGTACTGGGGGATACGTCGGGCCGATAAACTCATCTTT. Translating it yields CALGELVGPSYVYWGIRRADKLIF.

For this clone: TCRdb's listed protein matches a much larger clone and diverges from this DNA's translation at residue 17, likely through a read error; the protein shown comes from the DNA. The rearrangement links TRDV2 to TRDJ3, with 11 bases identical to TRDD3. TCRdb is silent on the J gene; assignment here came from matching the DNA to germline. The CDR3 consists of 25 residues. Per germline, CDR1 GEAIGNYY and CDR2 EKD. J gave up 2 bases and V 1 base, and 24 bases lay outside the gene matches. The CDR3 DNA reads TGTGCCTGTGACACATCGCCTAGTGGACTGGGGGATAAGGCCACCTACCCCTGGGACACCCGACAGATGTTTTTC. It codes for CACDTSPSGLGDKATYPWDTRQMFF.

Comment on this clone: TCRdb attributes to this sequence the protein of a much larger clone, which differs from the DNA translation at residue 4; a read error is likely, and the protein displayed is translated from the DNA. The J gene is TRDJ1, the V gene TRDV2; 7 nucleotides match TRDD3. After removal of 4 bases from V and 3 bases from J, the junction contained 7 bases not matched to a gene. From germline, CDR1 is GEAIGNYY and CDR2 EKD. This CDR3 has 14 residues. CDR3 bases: TGTGCCTGTGATCGGATACGCGAGGCCGATAAACTCATCTTT. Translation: CACDRIREADKLIF.